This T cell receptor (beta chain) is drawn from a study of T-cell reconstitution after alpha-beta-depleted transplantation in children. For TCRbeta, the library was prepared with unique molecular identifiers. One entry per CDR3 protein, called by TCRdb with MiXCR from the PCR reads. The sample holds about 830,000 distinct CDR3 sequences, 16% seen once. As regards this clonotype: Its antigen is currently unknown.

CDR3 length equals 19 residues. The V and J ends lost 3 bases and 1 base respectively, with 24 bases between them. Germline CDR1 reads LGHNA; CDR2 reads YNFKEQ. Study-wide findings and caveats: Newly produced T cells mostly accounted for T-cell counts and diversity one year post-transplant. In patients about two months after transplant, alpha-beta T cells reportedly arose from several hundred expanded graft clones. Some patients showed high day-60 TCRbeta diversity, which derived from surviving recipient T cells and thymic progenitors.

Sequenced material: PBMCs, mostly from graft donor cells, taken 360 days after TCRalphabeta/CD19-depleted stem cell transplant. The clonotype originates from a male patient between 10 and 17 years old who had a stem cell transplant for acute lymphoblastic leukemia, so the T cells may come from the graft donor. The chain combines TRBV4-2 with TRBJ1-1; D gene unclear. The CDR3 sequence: CASSQVPPGFGRGNTEAFF. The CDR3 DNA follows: TGTGCCAGCAGCCAGGTGCCTCCGGGGTTTGGGAGAGGGAACACTGAAGCTTTCTTT.